This T cell receptor (beta chain) was sequenced during a study of low-dose radiotherapy and immunotherapy resistance in tumors. Overall study context: Both drugs were delivered intravenously to patients (nivolumab 240 mg every two weeks and ipilimumab 1 mg/kg every six weeks).

From germline, CDR1 is SGHRS and CDR2 YFSETQ. After removal of 0 bases from V and 7 bases from J, the junction contained 4 bases not matched to a gene. This CDR3 contains 13 residues. There are a few counts of this clonotype. TRAV and TRBV primers primed cDNA for both TCRalpha and TCRbeta. A roughly 22-cycle PCR with a constant-region primer and V-primer adapter amplified TCRs. It was by in vitro transcription that isolated mRNA was amplified. TCRdb re-called the reads with MiXCR, one entry per CDR3 protein. The sample contains 13,000 or so distinct CDR3 sequences, under 80% of which appear only once. The chain uses TRBV5-1 and TRBJ2-7; 7 bases line up with TRBD1. The sequence came from a human donor with advanced metastatic prostate, ovarian, gallbladder or colorectal cancer (not recorded which). This table probably holds off-target reads from a library built for another chain. The CDR3 region has the DNA TGCGCCAGCAGCTTGGCCTCGGGACAGGAGCAGTACTTC. Protein: CASSLASGQEQYF.